This T cell receptor beta chain is from a study of T cell changes during pregnancy in multiple sclerosis. Produced via immunoSEQ multiplex PCR; TCRdb's table is partial and in-frame only. The profile covers about 70,000 clones, with 91% appearing a single time and roughly 2.1% taken by the ten largest. This TCR was recovered from a female donor with multiple sclerosis, enrolled in a pregnancy study. The input for sequencing was peripheral blood, taken in the first trimester of pregnancy.

The CDR3 DNA reads TGTGCCAGCAGCTTAAGCGGGACTAGCGGGAGGGCTTACGAGCAGTACTTC. It translates to CASSLSGTSGRAYEQYF. The rearrangement joins TRBV7-6 to TRBJ2-7, with 16 bases fitting TRBD2. Germline CDR1 and CDR2: SGHVS and FNYEAQ. This CDR3 spans 17 amino acids. V gave up 2 bases and J gave up 4 bases; unmatched junction bases: 5.